A selection of T cell receptor beta chains follows, all from one sample in a study of immune evolution from preneoplasia to lung adenocarcinoma. Here immunoSEQ multiplex PCR was the method, and the copy in TCRdb shows in-frame clones only, minus some. This sample has about 4,000 clones, with 87% found just once. What was sequenced was FFPE minimally invasive lung adenocarcinoma tissue. These receptors all stem from a donor aged 70 or over with lung adenocarcinoma. Each CDR3 is given with its conserved first and last residue. The order of the fields is clone size, D gene, J gene, V gene, CDR3 protein, CDR3 DNA. D genes are given only for firm matches. Not all rows give a size; the values are once, few, many and, for expanded clones, a class.

clone_size: NA; d_call: TRBD1; j_call: TRBJ2-7; v_call: TRBV15; cdr3_aa: CATSRGQAGQGGYEQYF; cdr3_nt: TGTGCCACCAGCAGAGGCCAAGCGGGACAGGGGGGGTACGAGCAGTACTTC
clone_size: NA; d_call: NA; j_call: TRBJ2-4; v_call: TRBV7-6; cdr3_aa: CASSLDPLAKNIQYF; cdr3_nt: TGTGCCAGCAGCTTAGATCCCCTAGCCAAAAACATTCAGTACTTC
clone_size: NA; d_call: TRBD2; j_call: TRBJ2-3; v_call: TRBV19; cdr3_aa: CASSMELAGDGGTDTQYF; cdr3_nt: TGTGCCAGTAGTATGGAACTAGCGGGAGATGGAGGCACAGATACGCAGTATTTT
clone_size: few; d_call: NA; j_call: TRBJ2-5; v_call: TRBV28; cdr3_aa: CASRSNRKNQETQYF; cdr3_nt: TGTGCCAGCAGGTCTAACAGGAAGAACCAAGAGACCCAGTACTTC
clone_size: NA; d_call: NA; j_call: TRBJ2-5; v_call: TRBV7-2; cdr3_aa: CASSPGLETQYF; cdr3_nt: TGTGCCAGCAGCCCAGGGTTGGAGACCCAGTACTTC
clone_size: NA; d_call: NA; j_call: TRBJ1-1; v_call: TRBV10-3; cdr3_aa: CAIRGNTEAFF; cdr3_nt: TGTGCCATCAGGGGGAACACTGAAGCTTTCTTT
clone_size: NA; d_call: NA; j_call: TRBJ2-3; v_call: TRBV29-1; cdr3_aa: CSVDRGFADTQYF; cdr3_nt: TGCAGCGTTGATAGGGGGTTTGCAGATACGCAGTATTTT
clone_size: NA; d_call: NA; j_call: TRBJ2-7; v_call: TRBV9; cdr3_aa: CASSGGPRDTFYEQYF; cdr3_nt: TGTGCCAGCAGCGGCGGACCGCGGGACACTTTCTACGAGCAGTACTTC
clone_size: NA; d_call: NA; j_call: TRBJ2-5; v_call: TRBV4-1; cdr3_aa: CASSQASGRETQYF; cdr3_nt: TGCGCCAGCAGCCAAGCTTCGGGACGGGAGACCCAGTACTTC
clone_size: NA; d_call: TRBD1; j_call: TRBJ2-7; v_call: TRBV4-1; cdr3_aa: CASSPGQGDTHQYF; cdr3_nt: TGCGCCAGCAGCCCTGGACAGGGGGACACCCATCAGTACTTC
clone_size: NA; d_call: NA; j_call: TRBJ2-2; v_call: TRBV19; cdr3_aa: CASTSGGGAGELFF; cdr3_nt: TGTGCCAGTACCTCCGGAGGGGGTGCCGGGGAGCTGTTTTTT
clone_size: few; d_call: NA; j_call: TRBJ2-5; v_call: TRBV7-9; cdr3_aa: CASRKGGTQYF; cdr3_nt: TGTGCCAGCAGGAAGGGCGGGACCCAGTACTTC
clone_size: NA; d_call: TRBD2; j_call: TRBJ2-1; v_call: TRBV4-3; cdr3_aa: CASSQDQAGGGNEQFF; cdr3_nt: TGCGCCAGCAGCCAAGACCAAGCGGGAGGGGGGAATGAGCAGTTCTTC
clone_size: NA; d_call: TRBD2; j_call: TRBJ2-7; v_call: TRBV4-3; cdr3_aa: CASSQAWGGGTYEQYF; cdr3_nt: TGCGCCAGCAGCCAAGCTTGGGGGGGAGGGACCTACGAGCAGTACTTC
clone_size: NA; d_call: NA; j_call: TRBJ1-2; v_call: TRBV11-2; cdr3_aa: CASSFMGDGYTF; cdr3_nt: TGTGCCAGCAGCTTTATGGGTGATGGCTACACCTTC
clone_size: NA; d_call: TRBD1; j_call: TRBJ2-3; v_call: TRBV7-9; cdr3_aa: CASSWGQGKDTQYF; cdr3_nt: TGTGCCAGCAGCTGGGGACAGGGAAAAGATACGCAGTATTTT
clone_size: NA; d_call: NA; j_call: TRBJ2-6; v_call: TRBV10-3; cdr3_aa: CAISESPGIGANVLTF; cdr3_nt: TGTGCCATCAGTGAGTCGCCAGGGATCGGGGCCAACGTCCTGACTTTC
clone_size: NA; d_call: NA; j_call: TRBJ1-2; v_call: TRBV7-2; cdr3_aa: CASSLVGGGYTF; cdr3_nt: TGTGCCAGCAGCTTAGTAGGGGGAGGCTACACCTTC
clone_size: NA; d_call: TRBD1; j_call: TRBJ2-1; v_call: TRBV6-6; cdr3_aa: CASYRTGGIDEQFF; cdr3_nt: TGTGCCAGCTACAGGACAGGGGGCATTGATGAGCAGTTCTTC
clone_size: NA; d_call: TRBD2; j_call: TRBJ2-2; v_call: TRBV6-5; cdr3_aa: CASTPGTSGAGELFF; cdr3_nt: TGTGCCAGCACCCCCGGGACTAGCGGGGCCGGGGAGCTGTTTTTT
clone_size: once; d_call: NA; j_call: TRBJ1-6; v_call: TRBV7-2; cdr3_aa: CASSLESRESPLHF; cdr3_nt: TGTGCCAGCAGCTTAGAGTCGAGGGAGTCACCCCTCCACTTT
clone_size: NA; d_call: TRBD2; j_call: TRBJ2-5; v_call: TRBV5-1; cdr3_aa: CASSILAGGSGETQYF; cdr3_nt: TGCGCCAGCAGCATACTAGCGGGGGGGTCAGGGGAGACCCAGTACTTC
clone_size: NA; d_call: TRBD1; j_call: TRBJ1-1; v_call: TRBV29-1; cdr3_aa: CSARTGDIEAFF; cdr3_nt: TGCAGCGCCCGGACAGGGGACATCGAAGCTTTCTTT
clone_size: NA; d_call: NA; j_call: TRBJ1-2; v_call: TRBV27; cdr3_aa: CASISMGGGDGYTF; cdr3_nt: TGTGCCAGCATTTCCATGGGGGGCGGCGATGGCTACACCTTC
clone_size: few; d_call: TRBD2; j_call: TRBJ2-1; v_call: TRBV7-8; cdr3_aa: CASSLVAAATSGWNEQFF; cdr3_nt: TGTGCCAGCAGCTTGGTAGCTGCGGCGACTAGCGGATGGAATGAGCAGTTCTTC
clone_size: NA; d_call: NA; j_call: TRBJ2-3; v_call: TRBV13; cdr3_aa: CASSPIGVVTQYF; cdr3_nt: TGTGCCAGCAGCCCCATCGGAGTTGTTACGCAGTATTTT
clone_size: NA; d_call: NA; j_call: TRBJ1-1; v_call: TRBV5-4; cdr3_aa: CASSQEVATPMNTEAFF; cdr3_nt: TGCGCCAGCAGCCAAGAGGTGGCCACGCCCATGAACACTGAAGCTTTCTTT
clone_size: few; d_call: NA; j_call: TRBJ1-2; v_call: TRBV7-9; cdr3_aa: CASSLQGGYTF; cdr3_nt: TGTGCCAGCAGCTTACAGGGTGGCTACACCTTC
clone_size: NA; d_call: NA; j_call: TRBJ2-3; v_call: TRBV7-8; cdr3_aa: CASSSGLANTDTQYF; cdr3_nt: TGTGCCAGCAGCTCGGGGCTAGCTAACACAGATACGCAGTATTTT
clone_size: few; d_call: NA; j_call: TRBJ1-2; v_call: TRBV5-4; cdr3_aa: CASSYRITANYGYTF; cdr3_nt: TGTGCCAGCAGCTACAGGATCACAGCTAACTATGGCTACACCTTC
clone_size: once; d_call: NA; j_call: TRBJ2-1; v_call: TRBV19; cdr3_aa: CASSMTGSYNEQFF; cdr3_nt: TGTGCCAGTAGTATGACAGGTTCCTACAATGAGCAGTTCTTC
clone_size: NA; d_call: NA; j_call: TRBJ2-3; v_call: TRBV2; cdr3_aa: CASSTGTPAGGQYF; cdr3_nt: TGTGCCAGCAGTACCGGGACTCCCGCAGGTGGGCAGTATTTT
clone_size: NA; d_call: NA; j_call: TRBJ1-1; v_call: TRBV30; cdr3_aa: CAWSVRGTEAFF; cdr3_nt: TGTGCCTGGAGTGTCAGGGGCACTGAAGCTTTCTTT
clone_size: NA; d_call: NA; j_call: TRBJ2-7; v_call: TRBV5-1; cdr3_aa: CASSSTLQDSYEQYF; cdr3_nt: TGCGCCAGCAGCTCCACATTACAGGACTCCTACGAGCAGTACTTC
clone_size: NA; d_call: TRBD2; j_call: TRBJ2-7; v_call: TRBV7-3; cdr3_aa: CASSSGLAGAYEQYF; cdr3_nt: TGTGCCAGCAGCTCGGGACTAGCGGGAGCCTACGAGCAGTACTTC
clone_size: NA; d_call: TRBD1; j_call: TRBJ2-1; v_call: TRBV29-1; cdr3_aa: CSVRDRLNEQFF; cdr3_nt: TGCAGCGTCCGGGACAGGCTCAATGAGCAGTTCTTC
clone_size: NA; d_call: NA; j_call: TRBJ1-2; v_call: TRBV28; cdr3_aa: CASSNLPDNNYGYTF; cdr3_nt: TGTGCCAGCAGTAACCTGCCGGACAATAACTATGGCTACACCTTC
clone_size: NA; d_call: NA; j_call: TRBJ2-1; v_call: TRBV1; cdr3_aa: CTSSLRQGCEQFF; cdr3_nt: TGCACCAGCAGCCTAAGACAGGGGTGTGAGCAGTTCTTC
clone_size: NA; d_call: TRBD2; j_call: TRBJ2-7; v_call: TRBV6-4; cdr3_aa: CASSAPLGGGSYEQYF; cdr3_nt: TGTGCCAGCAGCGCCCCGCTTGGGGGGGGTTCCTACGAGCAGTACTTC
clone_size: few; d_call: TRBD1; j_call: TRBJ2-5; v_call: TRBV13; cdr3_aa: CASSLQGARREETQYF; cdr3_nt: TGTGCCAGCAGCTTACAGGGGGCAAGAAGAGAAGAGACCCAGTACTTC
clone_size: once; d_call: TRBD2; j_call: TRBJ2-2; v_call: TRBV11-3; cdr3_aa: CASSPRLAGTPRPGELFF; cdr3_nt: TGTGCCAGCAGCCCCCGACTAGCGGGTACCCCCCGACCCGGGGAGCTGTTTTTT
clone_size: NA; d_call: NA; j_call: TRBJ2-2; v_call: TRBV7-3; cdr3_aa: CASIGGSGTGELFF; cdr3_nt: TGTGCCAGCATAGGGGGGTCGGGCACCGGGGAGCTGTTTTTT
clone_size: NA; d_call: TRBD1; j_call: TRBJ1-2; v_call: TRBV4-1; cdr3_aa: CASSQTITRQGDYGYTF; cdr3_nt: TGCGCCAGCAGCCAAACGATTACGAGACAGGGGGACTATGGCTACACCTTC
clone_size: NA; d_call: NA; j_call: TRBJ1-4; v_call: TRBV6-5; cdr3_aa: CASSYDPRDPNEKLFF; cdr3_nt: TGTGCCAGCAGTTACGATCCCCGGGACCCTAATGAAAAACTGTTTTTT
clone_size: NA; d_call: TRBD1; j_call: TRBJ1-2; v_call: TRBV18; cdr3_aa: CASSQDRDGGYTF; cdr3_nt: TGTGCCAGCTCACAGGACAGGGACGGCGGCTACACCTTC
clone_size: NA; d_call: NA; j_call: TRBJ1-1; v_call: TRBV7-9; cdr3_aa: CASSLDEVLDNTEAFF; cdr3_nt: TGTGCCAGCAGCTTAGACGAAGTCCTAGACAACACTGAAGCTTTCTTT
clone_size: NA; d_call: TRBD1; j_call: TRBJ1-1; v_call: TRBV6-1; cdr3_aa: CASSERQGGLLNTEAFF; cdr3_nt: TGTGCCAGCAGCGAACGACAGGGGGGCTTATTGAACACTGAAGCTTTCTTT
clone_size: NA; d_call: NA; j_call: TRBJ1-5; v_call: TRBV28; cdr3_aa: CASSSMDSSITNQPQHF; cdr3_nt: TGTGCCAGCAGTTCTATGGACAGTTCAATCACGAATCAGCCCCAGCATTTT
clone_size: NA; d_call: NA; j_call: TRBJ1-1; v_call: TRBV27; cdr3_aa: CASRTANTEAFF; cdr3_nt: TGTGCCAGCCGGACGGCGAACACTGAAGCTTTCTTT
clone_size: NA; d_call: NA; j_call: TRBJ1-5; v_call: TRBV6-1; cdr3_aa: CASSDLVVVQPQHF; cdr3_nt: TGTGCCAGCAGTGATCTCGTCGTCGTTCAGCCCCAGCATTTT
clone_size: few; d_call: TRBD2; j_call: TRBJ2-1; v_call: TRBV6-5; cdr3_aa: CASSKAGEAYNEQFF; cdr3_nt: TGTGCCAGCAGCAAAGCGGGAGAAGCCTACAATGAGCAGTTCTTC
clone_size: NA; d_call: NA; j_call: TRBJ2-1; v_call: TRBV9; cdr3_aa: CASSAHGGGLDNEQFF; cdr3_nt: TGTGCCAGCAGCGCACATGGGGGGGGGCTGGACAATGAGCAGTTCTTC
clone_size: NA; d_call: TRBD1; j_call: TRBJ2-3; v_call: TRBV10-3; cdr3_aa: CAISEPGTGGVRADTQYF; cdr3_nt: TGTGCCATCAGTGAGCCCGGGACAGGGGGCGTTAGGGCAGATACGCAGTATTTT
clone_size: NA; d_call: TRBD2; j_call: TRBJ2-5; v_call: TRBV5-4; cdr3_aa: CASSLGTSGREETQYF; cdr3_nt: TGTGCCAGCAGCCTCGGGACTAGCGGGAGGGAAGAGACCCAGTACTTC
clone_size: NA; d_call: NA; j_call: TRBJ2-5; v_call: TRBV11-2; cdr3_aa: CASSPGTFQETQYF; cdr3_nt: TGTGCCAGCAGCCCGGGGACGTTCCAAGAGACCCAGTACTTC